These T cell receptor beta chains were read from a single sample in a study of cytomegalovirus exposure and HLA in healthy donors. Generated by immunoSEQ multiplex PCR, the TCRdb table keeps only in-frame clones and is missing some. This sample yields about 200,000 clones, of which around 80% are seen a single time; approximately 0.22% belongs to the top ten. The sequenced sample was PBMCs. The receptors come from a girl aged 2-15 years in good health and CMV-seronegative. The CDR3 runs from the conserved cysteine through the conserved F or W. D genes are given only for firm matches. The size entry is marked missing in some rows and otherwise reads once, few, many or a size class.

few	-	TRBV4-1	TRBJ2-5	CASSQDRRGETQYF	TGCGCCAGCAGCCAAGATCGTCGAGGAGAGACCCAGTACTTC
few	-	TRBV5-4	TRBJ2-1	CASSPRDSMNEQFF	TGTGCCAGCAGCCCCCGGGACTCCATGAATGAGCAGTTCTTC
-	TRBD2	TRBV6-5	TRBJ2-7	CASKRSSGSYEQYF	TGTGCCAGCAAGCGGTCTAGCGGCTCCTACGAGCAGTACTTC
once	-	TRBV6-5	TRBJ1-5	CASSPVLSNQPQHF	TGTGCCAGCAGTCCTGTTCTTAGCAATCAGCCCCAGCATTTT
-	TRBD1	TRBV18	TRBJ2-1	CASSPPAGTAYNEQFF	TGTGCCAGCTCACCACCCGCCGGGACAGCCTACAATGAGCAGTTCTTC
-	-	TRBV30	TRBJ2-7	CAWSDGLYEQYF	TGTGCCTGGAGTGATGGACTCTACGAGCAGTACTTC
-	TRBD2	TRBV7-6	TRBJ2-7	CASSLTSGASYEQYF	TGTGCCAGCAGCCTGACTAGCGGGGCTTCCTACGAGCAGTACTTC
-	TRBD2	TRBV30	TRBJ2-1	CAWSVERELNEQFF	TGTGCCTGGAGTGTTGAGCGGGAGCTCAATGAGCAGTTCTTC
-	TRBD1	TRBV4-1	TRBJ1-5	CASSPIETGGNQPQHF	TGCGCCAGCTCGCCGATCGAGACAGGGGGCAATCAGCCCCAGCATTTT
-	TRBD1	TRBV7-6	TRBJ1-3	CASSQGQSSGNTIYF	TGTGCCAGCAGCCAGGGACAGAGCTCTGGAAACACCATATATTTT
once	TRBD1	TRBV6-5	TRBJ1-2	CASSYDWTGVAYGYTF	TGTGCCAGCAGTTACGACTGGACAGGGGTCGCCTATGGCTACACCTTC
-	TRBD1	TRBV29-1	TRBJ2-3	CSVEDWPGTGRTDTQYF	TGCAGCGTTGAAGATTGGCCCGGGACAGGACGCACAGATACGCAGTATTTT
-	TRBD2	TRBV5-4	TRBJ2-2	CASSREGRGELGELFF	TGTGCCAGCAGCCGTGAGGGACGGGGGGAATTAGGGGAGCTGTTTTTT
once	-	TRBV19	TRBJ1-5	CASSIVAGNYQPQHF	TGTGCCAGTAGTATAGTAGCCGGAAATTATCAGCCCCAGCATTTT
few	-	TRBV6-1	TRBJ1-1	CASRALSEAFF	TGTGCCAGCAGGGCTTTATCTGAAGCTTTCTTT
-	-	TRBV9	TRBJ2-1	CASSASRRSPYNEQFF	TGTGCCAGCAGCGCATCAAGGCGGTCCCCCTACAATGAGCAGTTCTTC
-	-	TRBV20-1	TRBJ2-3	CSVGGGNTQYF	TGCAGTGTAGGAGGGGGCAATACGCAGTATTTT
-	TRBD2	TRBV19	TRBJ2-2	CVSSIGLAGTGELFF	TGTGTCAGTAGTATTGGACTAGCGGGAACCGGGGAGCTGTTTTTT
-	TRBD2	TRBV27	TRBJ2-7	CASSLSGSSYEQYF	TGTGCCAGCAGTTTAAGCGGGAGCTCCTACGAGCAGTACTTC
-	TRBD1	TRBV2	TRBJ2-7	CASSFGQGYEQYF	TGTGCCAGCAGTTTCGGACAGGGCTACGAGCAGTACTTC
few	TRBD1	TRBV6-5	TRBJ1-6	CASSNGQGVSSPLHF	TGTGCCAGCAGTAATGGACAGGGAGTGAGTTCACCCCTCCACTTT
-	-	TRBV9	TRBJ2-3	CASSPGTRLTDTQYF	TGTGCCAGCAGCCCCGGGACTCGACTCACAGATACGCAGTATTTT